This entry features one TCR beta chain sequence. A constant-region primer served to make TCR beta cDNA from about 500 ng total RNA. TCR beta libraries came from three nested multiplex PCR rounds using slightly modified ARM-PCR. TRBV1-TRBV30 forward primers and a C-beta reverse primer were used in the first two PCR rounds, which each ran for 9 to 10 cycles. TCRdb ran MiXCR on the multiplex PCR reads and lists one entry per CDR3 protein. Among about 350,000 distinct CDR3 sequences listed, 65% were seen once. This entry comes from a study of tumor-infiltrating lymphocytes in primary liver carcinoma. Unsorted whole blood yielded the blood RNA, and germline DNA was also extracted. V lost 0 bases and J lost 4, with 9 bases in between. The CDR3 extends over 14 amino acids. Per the germline V gene, CDR1 is SGHRS and CDR2 is YFSETQ.

The chain recombines TRBV5-1 with TRBJ2-3; D perhaps matches TRBD2 (5 bases). This TCR was recovered from a middle-aged man with primary liver carcinoma and hepatitis B virus infection. The source material was peripheral blood. CDR3 amino acids: CASSLETSADTQYF. CDR3 nucleotides: TGCGCCAGCAGCTTGGAAACTAGTGCAGATACGCAGTATTTT.